These T cell receptor beta chains were read from a single sample in a study of T cell responses to AZD1222 COVID-19 vaccine. Libraries were prepared by immunoSEQ multiplex PCR; TCRdb keeps only in-frame clonotypes and omits some of them. The sample has some 170,000 clones, about 87% seen once; the top ten hold more than 3.5%. Sequenced here: peripheral blood, sampled 28 days after the second dose of the MenACWY control vaccine. The receptors shown here come from an adult who received the MenACWY meningococcal vaccine as a control. Each CDR3 is given with its conserved first and last residue. The D gene is left open where the match is weak. Not all rows give a size; the values are once, few, many and, for expanded clones, a class.

CDR3nt,CDR3aa,v_gene,abundance,j_gene,d_gene
TGTGCCACCAGTGCCTTAGCGGGATCCTCCTACGAGCAGTACTTC,CATSALAGSSYEQYF,TRBV24-1,-,TRBJ2-7,TRBD2
TGTGCCAGCAGTTTGCCTTTAGGGGGTGAGCAGTTCTTC,CASSLPLGGEQFF,TRBV28,-,TRBJ2-1,-
TGTGCCAGCAGTTTAGGACAATTAGAGACCCAGTACTTC,CASSLGQLETQYF,TRBV28,once,TRBJ2-5,-
TGTGCCAGTAGTATAGCAGGGTTCGGCACTGAAGCTTTCTTT,CASSIAGFGTEAFF,TRBV19,-,TRBJ1-1,-
TGTGCCAGCAGTTTGGGGGCGGGAGTCGAAGAGACCCAGTACTTC,CASSLGAGVEETQYF,TRBV28,-,TRBJ2-5,-
TGCGCCACCAGGGACAGGGGTAGTTCTGGAAACACCATATATTTT,CATRDRGSSGNTIYF,TRBV10-2,once,TRBJ1-3,TRBD1
TGTGCCAGCAGCTTAGAGGGCCCCGCGGTGGCTAAGCAGTACTTC,CASSLEGPAVAKQYF,TRBV7-6,-,TRBJ2-7,-
TGTGCCAGCAGTTCAACTCGAGGGAGCTACGAGCAGTACTTC,CASSSTRGSYEQYF,TRBV5-4,-,TRBJ2-7,-
TGCGCCAGCAGCCAAGATGTCGGAAACTACGAGCAGTACTTC,CASSQDVGNYEQYF,TRBV4-3,-,TRBJ2-7,-
TGCGCCAGCAGTGGAGATCGGTACGAGCAGTACTTC,CASSGDRYEQYF,TRBV10-1,-,TRBJ2-7,-
TGTGCCAGCGGGGATCCTGGAGGAAGCAATCAGCCCCAGCATTTT,CASGDPGGSNQPQHF,TRBV28,few,TRBJ1-5,-
TGTGCCAGCAGCCGCCCCCTTAGGCGGGGTTTCAATGAGCAGTTCTTC,CASSRPLRRGFNEQFF,TRBV7-9,once,TRBJ2-1,-
TGTGCCAGCAGGCCTGGGGCGGTCTACAATGAGCAGTTCTTC,CASRPGAVYNEQFF,TRBV6-6,-,TRBJ2-1,-
TGTGCCAGCAGTTTTCTAAGGGAGACAGCCTACGAGCAGTACTTC,CASSFLRETAYEQYF,TRBV27,-,TRBJ2-7,-
TGTGCCAGCAGTTTTATGAGCAATCAGCCCCAGCATTTT,CASSFMSNQPQHF,TRBV27,-,TRBJ1-5,-
TGTGCCAGCGTCCGCGGGCGGGGAGTGGGGAGCACTGAAGCTTTCTTT,CASVRGRGVGSTEAFF,TRBV25-1,-,TRBJ1-1,-
TGTGCCAGTGCCCCAGGGCAGGCTTCACCCCTCCACTTT,CASAPGQASPLHF,TRBV3-1/TRBV3-2,-,TRBJ1-6,-
TGTGCCAGCAGCCCGGGCTTAGGACTGGAGGGCACCATATATTTT,CASSPGLGLEGTIYF,TRBV7-6,-,TRBJ1-3,-
TGTGCCAGCCGCCCGGACAGGGTCGCTAACTATGGCTACACCTTC,CASRPDRVANYGYTF,TRBV2,-,TRBJ1-2,TRBD1
TGCGCCAGCAGCTTAGCGGGACAGGGGGCGTTAAACTCTGGAAACACCATATATTTT,CASSLAGQGALNSGNTIYF,TRBV5-1,-,TRBJ1-3,TRBD1
TGTGCCAGCAGCGTGGAGAGCTCCTATAATTCACCCCTCCACTTT,CASSVESSYNSPLHF,TRBV9,-,TRBJ1-6,-
TGTGCCAGCAGTGATGGGACTAGCGGGGACAATGAGCAGTTCTTC,CASSDGTSGDNEQFF,TRBV25-1,-,TRBJ2-1,TRBD2
TGCAGCGTTCTTGACAGGGAGGACTATGGCTACACCTTC,CSVLDREDYGYTF,TRBV29-1,-,TRBJ1-2,TRBD1
TGTGCCAGCAGCTTCGTACAGGGGAACTATGGCTACACCTTC,CASSFVQGNYGYTF,TRBV7-2,-,TRBJ1-2,TRBD1
TGTGCCAGCTACCCTCGGACGGGCTCTGGGGCCAACGTCCTGACTTTC,CASYPRTGSGANVLTF,TRBV6-6,-,TRBJ2-6,-
TGTGCCAGCAGCTTGGGGACAGGGGGGAACGAGCAGTACTTC,CASSLGTGGNEQYF,TRBV7-9,once,TRBJ2-7,TRBD1
TGTGCCAGCAGCGCCCGGACTAGCGGGAGCTCCTACAATGAGCAGTTCTTC,CASSARTSGSSYNEQFF,TRBV9,-,TRBJ2-1,TRBD2
TGTGCCCTCTTTCTCACCGGGGATGCCTACGAGCAGTACTTC,CALFLTGDAYEQYF,TRBV24-1,few,TRBJ2-7,-
TGTGCCAGCAGTTTAGGGACGCGGCGGGAGGTTCCCTACGAGCAGTACTTC,CASSLGTRREVPYEQYF,TRBV27,-,TRBJ2-7,TRBD2
TGCGCCAGCAGCTTGACTGGTCGTACTGGGGCCAACGTCCTGACTTTC,CASSLTGRTGANVLTF,TRBV5-1,once,TRBJ2-6,-
TGTGCCAGCAGTCGCGGGACCGGGGGATTGACCCAGTACTTC,CASSRGTGGLTQYF,TRBV3-1/TRBV3-2,-,TRBJ2-5,-
TGTGCCAGCTCACTGGGACAGAAACTAAACACTGAAGCTTTCTTT,CASSLGQKLNTEAFF,TRBV18,-,TRBJ1-1,TRBD1
TGTGCCAGCAGCTATGAGGGGTCCTACTACGAGCAGTACTTC,CASSYEGSYYEQYF,TRBV7-9,-,TRBJ2-7,-
TGTGCCAGCAGGGAAGTAGCGGGTCCCCAAGAGACCCAGTACTTC,CASREVAGPQETQYF,TRBV5-4,-,TRBJ2-5,TRBD2
TGCGCCAGCAGTACGTGGGACAGGGGCTCAGATACGCAGTATTTT,CASSTWDRGSDTQYF,TRBV10-1,-,TRBJ2-3,TRBD1
TGTGCCAGCAGCACCTACAGAGGCACTGAAGCTTTCTTT,CASSTYRGTEAFF,TRBV7-2,-,TRBJ1-1,-
TGTGCCAGCAGTGAGAACGGAGCGGGAGCCGCATTGGGGCTCTTC,CASSENGAGAALGLF,TRBV6-1,-,TRBJ2-1,TRBD2
TGTGCCAGCAGCTTGGACCCTAGCGGGAGGGCCGTATCGAGGGAGACCCAGTACTTC,CASSLDPSGRAVSRETQYF,TRBV5-4,once,TRBJ2-5,TRBD2
TGTGCCAGCAGCAAAGTTAAGGCCGGCGGGTCACCCCTCCACTTT,CASSKVKAGGSPLHF,TRBV21-1,-,TRBJ1-6,-
TGTGCCAGCAGCCCCCATGTTAGTGATGGGTCCACGCTTGAAAAACTGTTTTTT,CASSPHVSDGSTLEKLFF,TRBV9,-,TRBJ1-4,-
TGTGCCAGCAGTTTAGGTGAAAAACTGTTTTTT,CASSLGEKLFF,TRBV12-3/TRBV12-4,-,TRBJ1-4,-
TGTGCCAGTAGTATGACACGGACAGGGGGAAATGAGCAGTTCTTC,CASSMTRTGGNEQFF,TRBV19,-,TRBJ2-1,TRBD1
TGTGCCAGCAGCTCACTAGGGACCGGGGAGCTGTTTTTT,CASSSLGTGELFF,TRBV11-2,-,TRBJ2-2,-
TGCAGCGTTGAAACTAGCGGGAGTTACGAGCAGTACTTC,CSVETSGSYEQYF,TRBV29-1,-,TRBJ2-7,TRBD2
TGCAGCGCGACTTGGGGGCGGGAGGGCCTGAAGAAAGAGACCCAGTACTTC,CSATWGREGLKKETQYF,TRBV29-1,-,TRBJ2-5,TRBD2
TGTGCCAGCAGTTATAGGGGTACCGGGGAGCTGTTTTTT,CASSYRGTGELFF,TRBV6-2/TRBV6-3,-,TRBJ2-2,-
TGTGCCTGGAGTGTGGTGGCCCCTAACTATGGCTACACCTTC,CAWSVVAPNYGYTF,TRBV30,-,TRBJ1-2,-
TGTGCCAGCAGCCAAGAGCGGCTAGCCCGGGGGACCGGGGAGCTGTTTTTT,CASSQERLARGTGELFF,TRBV3-1/TRBV3-2,-,TRBJ2-2,-
TGTGCCAGCTCACCAAACGATGCTGGGGCCAACGTCCTGACTTTC,CASSPNDAGANVLTF,TRBV18,-,TRBJ2-6,-
TGCGCCAGCAGCTTAGGCCCCTCGGGGACAGATACGCAGTATTTT,CASSLGPSGTDTQYF,TRBV5-1,once,TRBJ2-3,-